Following are 26 T cell receptor beta chains from one sample sequenced in a study of T cell responses to AZD1222 COVID-19 vaccine. Libraries were prepared by immunoSEQ multiplex PCR; TCRdb keeps only in-frame clonotypes and omits some of them. There are approximately 120,000 clones in the sample; about 90% occur only once, and more than 4% lies in the top ten. Specimen: peripheral blood, collected on day 0 of AZD1222 vaccination. These receptors were taken from an adult in good health.

Note on this clone: At the DNA level, this CDR3 is encoded by other sequences in the same sample as well. The chain recombines TRBV3-1 (or the pseudogene TRBV3-2) with TRBJ1-6; D unclear. This CDR3 has 16 residues. Germline CDR1 and CDR2: LGHDT and YNNKEL (reference sequence). V was pared by 1 base and J by 0 bases, with 7 bases between. The CDR3 protein is CASSQAGSSYNSPLHF. The CDR3 nucleotides are TGTGCCAGCAGCCAAGCCGGAAGCTCCTATAATTCACCCCTCCACTTT.

The rearrangement links TRBV5-1 to TRBJ2-7, with a weak D call TRBD1 (6 bases). V was trimmed by 0 bases and J by 6 bases, leaving 13 bases between them. CDR1 and CDR2 from the germline V gene are SGHRS and YFSETQ. This CDR3 comprises 14 residues. CDR3: CASSLAWTALEQYF. CDR3 nucleotides: TGCGCCAGCAGCTTGGCATGGACAGCTCTCGAGCAGTACTTC.

CDR3 DNA sequence: TGTGCCAGTAGTATCGGTCGGGACAGGGTGTTTCAGCCCCAGCATTTT. Translated: CASSIGRDRVFQPQHF. This chain connects TRBV19 to TRBJ1-5; TRBD1 agrees at 9 bases. The length of the CDR3 is 16 residues. Germline V lookup: CDR1 LNHDA, CDR2 SQIVND (reference sequence). Trimming removed 3 bases from V and 6 bases from J; junction bases left unmatched: 9.

The rearrangement joins TRBV7-9 to TRBJ2-7, with 8 bases fitting TRBD1. Trimming at V came to 1 base and at J to 2 bases, leaving 4 bases not matched to a gene. Germline V gene lookup returns CDR1 SEHNR and CDR2 FQNEAQ (reference sequence). The CDR3 has 15 residues. The DNA for the CDR3 is TGTGCCAGCAGCTTAGTTCGGACAGGGCCCTACGAGCAGTACTTC. The encoded protein is CASSLVRTGPYEQYF.

DNA of the CDR3: TGTGCCAGCAGCTTAGAGGGCCTAGCGGCCACAGATACGCAGTATTTT. Translating it yields CASSLEGLAATDTQYF. The chain has TRBV11-1 and TRBJ2-3; 7 bases are a match to TRBD2. Germline lookup yields CDR1 SGHAT and CDR2 FQDESV (reference sequence). V lost 1 base to trimming and J lost 2 bases; unmatched junction nucleotides: 6. The CDR3 extends over 16 amino acids.

The chain carries TRBV7-3 and TRBJ2-1; D remains ambiguous. V was trimmed by 5 bases and J by 0 bases, leaving 11 bases between them. This CDR3 spans 15 amino acids. Germline CDR1 and CDR2: SGHTA and FQGTGA. CDR3 amino acids: CASSRVADSYNEQFF. The CDR3, as DNA: TGTGCCAGCAGCCGTGTGGCGGACTCCTACAATGAGCAGTTCTTC.

On this clone: The sample carries other DNA sequences with the same CDR3. The J gene is TRBJ2-5, the V gene TRBV7-2, with TRBD1 as a possible D gene (6 bases). The length of the CDR3 is 13 residues. V shed 0 bases and J shed 4 bases, with 6 bases lying between them. The germline V gene encodes CDR1 SGHTA and CDR2 FQGNSA. CDR3 nucleotides: TGTGCCAGCAGCTTAGCAGGGGGAGAGACCCAGTACTTC. This gives the protein CASSLAGGETQYF.

The chain carries TRBV19 and TRBJ1-6; possibly TRBD1 for D (5 bases). V was shortened by 10 bases and J by 10 bases, with 20 bases between the two germline ends. The germline V gene encodes CDR1 LNHDA and CDR2 SQIVND (reference sequence). The CDR3 spans 14 residues. The DNA of the CDR3 is TGTGCCACCAAAGAAACTGCGGGGCGCTCACCCCTCCACTTT. It codes for CATKETAGRSPLHF.

The rearrangement uses TRBV7-2 and TRBJ1-5; D gene ambiguous. V lost 1 base to trimming and J lost 1 base, with 8 bases between them. The CDR3 has 15 amino acids. Germline CDR1 and CDR2: SGHTA and FQGNSA. The CDR3 region has the DNA TGTGCCAGCAGCTTAGACGGAAAGAGCAATCAGCCCCAGCATTTT. This encodes CASSLDGKSNQPQHF.

This chain connects TRBV19 to TRBJ1-2; D is ambiguous. V was cut by 5 bases and J by 4 bases, with 8 bases left in between. The CDR3 totals 12 residues. Germline V CDR1 and CDR2: LNHDA, SQIVND (reference sequence). CDR3 loop: CASSPRPYGYTF. The CDR3 coding sequence is TGTGCCAGTAGTCCGCGCCCCTATGGCTACACCTTC.

This chain joins TRBV10-3 and TRBJ1-1; possible D gene TRBD1, 5 bases. Trimming removed 11 bases at V and 0 bases at J, with 13 bases between. The CDR3 spans 13 residues. Germline V lookup: CDR1 ENHRY, CDR2 SYGVKD. DNA for the CDR3: TGTGCCGCCCAAGAGGGACTGAACACTGAAGCTTTCTTT. Amino acid sequence: CAAQEGLNTEAFF.

The chain carries TRBV19 and TRBJ2-7; TRBD2 agrees at 9 bases. Germline assignment: CDR1 LNHDA and CDR2 SQIVND (reference sequence). The CDR3 contains 13 residues. V lost 9 bases to trimming and J lost 0 bases; unmatched junction nucleotides: 3. The DNA for the CDR3 is TGTGCCAGCAGCGGGGGGAGCTCCTACGAGCAGTACTTC. It is translated as CASSGGSSYEQYF.

The chain links TRBV3-1 (or the pseudogene TRBV3-2) to TRBJ2-7, with D uncertain. Looked up from germline, CDR1 is LGHDT and CDR2 is YNNKEL (reference sequence). This CDR3 comprises 14 residues. V shed 4 bases and J shed 2 bases, with 12 bases lying between them. As DNA, the CDR3 is TGTGCCAGCAGCCCCCCCTATAGGGCCTACGAGCAGTACTTC. Its translation is CASSPPYRAYEQYF.

The CDR3 DNA reads as TGTGCCAGCAGTTTAGCGGCAGCCGGCGGCTACACCTTC. Encoded protein: CASSLAAAGGYTF. The chain has TRBV12-3 or TRBV12-4 and TRBJ1-2; D gene uncertain. There are 13 residues in the CDR3. V dropped 0 bases and J dropped 8 bases, with 10 bases sitting between them.

This clone was picked up one time. The V and J genes are TRBV5-1 and TRBJ1-3, with no clear D. The CDR3 totals 15 residues. Trimming stripped 4 bases from V and 0 bases from J, with 11 bases between. Germline V gene data show CDR1 as SGHRS and CDR2 as YFSETQ. The CDR3 DNA reads TGCGCCAGCAGCGCCGGCCTTAACTCTGGAAACACCATATATTTT. Protein product: CASSAGLNSGNTIYF.

The V gene is TRBV7-9, the J gene TRBJ2-7; D call uncertain. Germline V gene lookup returns CDR1 SEHNR and CDR2 FQNEAQ (reference sequence). The CDR3 runs 14 residues. Trimming pared 6 bases from V and 1 base from J, leaving 13 bases between. CDR3 nucleotides: TGTGCCAGCAGGCCCCCGGACCGATCCTACGAGCAGTACTTC. Its translation: CASRPPDRSYEQYF.

The genes are TRBV4-3 and TRBJ1-2; 12 nucleotides align to TRBD1. The germline V gene encodes CDR1 LGHNA and CDR2 YSLEER. V shed 0 bases and J 9 bases; nucleotides not matched to a gene: 8. CDR3 size: 16 residues. The CDR3 DNA sequence: TGCGCCAGCAGCCAAGAAATTGGGACAGGGGGCGAACGCTACACCTTC. This encodes CASSQEIGTGGERYTF.

This clone was seen a few times. This chain connects TRBV3-1 (or the pseudogene TRBV3-2) to TRBJ1-4; D is unclear. This CDR3 is built from 14 residues. Germline V CDR1 and CDR2: LGHDT, YNNKEL (reference sequence). The germline V and J ends were trimmed by 2 bases and 6 bases, with 10 bases remaining between them. This CDR3 is CASSQKGRDEKLFF. The CDR3 region has the DNA TGTGCCAGCAGCCAAAAGGGAAGGGATGAAAAACTGTTTTTT.

The chain combines TRBV19 with TRBJ2-2; tentatively, D is TRBD1 (5 bases). V dropped 7 bases and J dropped 0 bases, with 12 bases sitting between them. The germline gives CDR1 LNHDA, CDR2 SQIVND (reference sequence). CDR3 length: 15 residues. This CDR3 reads CASTRQPSNTGELFF. The DNA of the CDR3 is TGTGCCAGTACCCGACAGCCCTCGAACACCGGGGAGCTGTTTTTT.

V usage is TRBV28 and J usage is TRBJ1-4; 7 bases agree with TRBD1. The CDR3 is 17 amino acids. V gave up 3 bases and J gave up 3 bases; unmatched junction bases: 10. Germline V gene sequence: CDR1 MDHEN, CDR2 SYDVKM. CDR3 loop: CASSLVGYGQANEKLFF. CDR3 nucleotide sequence: TGTGCCAGCAGTTTGGTGGGATACGGACAGGCTAATGAAAAACTGTTTTTT.

This chain connects TRBV5-1 to TRBJ2-7; D is perhaps TRBD2 (6 bases). The CDR3 runs to 12 residues. CDR1 is SGHRS and CDR2 is YFSETQ in the germline V gene. The ends were cut back, 7 bases at V and 4 bases at J, with 12 bases in the middle. Here the CDR3 DNA reads TGCGCCAGCGGAATAGCGGAGTACGAGCAGTACTTC. Translated, it gives CASGIAEYEQYF.

In its sample, this clone was seen once. The V call is TRBV5-1, the J call TRBJ1-2; 7 nucleotides align to TRBD1. Germline V gene data show CDR1 as SGHRS and CDR2 as YFSETQ. V was pared by 5 bases and J by 5 bases, with 6 bases of the junction left unmatched. The CDR3 is 13 amino acids. As DNA, the CDR3 is TGCGCCAGCAGTCTCGGACAGGAATATGGCTACACCTTC. It specifies CASSLGQEYGYTF.

The gene calls are TRBV28 and TRBJ2-1; no firm D call. Germline V CDR1 and CDR2: MDHEN, SYDVKM. The V and J ends lost 3 bases and 9 bases respectively, with 6 bases between them. The CDR3 has 11 amino acids. CDR3 DNA: TGTGCCAGCAGTTTCGGAGTTGAGCAGTTCTTC. Protein product: CASSFGVEQFF.

The gene calls are TRBV4-2 and TRBJ2-2; tentative D call: TRBD1 (6 bases). The germline V gene has CDR1 LGHNA and CDR2 YNFKEQ. V dropped 3 bases and J dropped 6 bases, with 14 bases sitting between them. The CDR3 contains 15 residues. The CDR3 DNA follows: TGTGCCAGCAGCCAGTACCAGGGGTCCCCCGGGGAGCTGTTTTTT. Translation gives CASSQYQGSPGELFF.

V is TRBV28 and J is TRBJ2-1; 8 bases line up with TRBD1. Per the germline V gene, CDR1 is MDHEN and CDR2 is SYDVKM. Trimming removed 3 bases from V and 0 bases from J; junction bases left unmatched: 4. This CDR3 has 16 residues. CDR3 coding DNA: TGTGCCAGCAGTTTTCTTACAGGGGGCTCCTACAATGAGCAGTTCTTC. It yields the protein CASSFLTGGSYNEQFF. The whole variable domain, remainder taken from reference TRBV28 and TRBJ2-1, is DVKVTQSSRYLVKRTGEKVFLECVQDMDHENMFWYRQDPGLGLRLIYFSYDVKMKEKGDIPEGYSVSREKKERFSLILESASTNQTSMYLCASSFLTGGSYNEQFFGPGTRLTVL.

The chain uses TRBV9 and TRBJ2-1; 15 bases line up with TRBD2. J lost 12 bases, V lost 4 bases, and 8 bases had no gene match. This CDR3 region has 15 residues. Germline V gene lookup returns CDR1 SGDLS and CDR2 YYNGEE. The CDR3 loop reads CASSLGLAGGLGQFF. The CDR3 DNA reads TGTGCCAGCAGCCTAGGACTAGCGGGAGGGCTAGGGCAGTTCTTC.